These 27 T cell receptor beta chains came from one sample sequenced in a study of technical replicates of blood from a handful of donors. TCRdb keeps only in-frame clones here, not all; method: immunoSEQ multiplex PCR. The sample includes around 16,000 clones, roughly 84% seen only once; the top ten take approximately 13%. The sample was PBMCs. These receptors originate from a human donor in good health.

The V call is TRBV27, the J call TRBJ2-5; a weak D match, TRBD2 (5 bases). CDR1 MNHEY and CDR2 SMNVEV come from the germline V gene (reference sequence). The CDR3 totals 14 residues. The V and J ends lost 3 bases and 5 bases respectively, with 13 bases between them. CDR3 in DNA: TGTGCCAGCAGTTTCGGGGTCATGCCGGAGACCCAGTACTTC. Residues: CASSFGVMPETQYF.

V gene TRBV16 combines with J gene TRBJ2-5; 8 positions match TRBD2. The germline V gene has CDR1 KGHSY and CDR2 FQNENV. Trimming at V came to 4 bases and at J to 5 bases, leaving 6 bases not matched to a gene. The CDR3 sequence is 14 residues long. The CDR3 protein is CASSPRGGSETQYF. CDR3 bases: TGTGCCAGCAGCCCCCGGGGGGGCTCGGAGACCCAGTACTTC.

This clone has more than one count but fewer than ten. The chain has TRBV10-1 and TRBJ2-7; 11 bases agree with TRBD2. CDR3 size: 18 residues. Germline values: CDR1 WNHNN, CDR2 SYGVQD (reference sequence). Germline trimming cut 3 bases from V and 1 base from J; bases unmatched to any gene: 11. CDR3 DNA sequence: TGCGCCAGCAGTGAACCGACTAGCGGGACCCCGGGTTCCTACGAGCAGTACTTC. Its protein is CASSEPTSGTPGSYEQYF.

The chain recombines TRBV6-5 with TRBJ1-1; D gene uncertain. CDR1 is MNHEY and CDR2 is SVGAGI in the germline V gene. Trimming cost V 6 bases and J 0 bases, with 14 bases left between them. This CDR3 comprises 15 residues. For the CDR3, the DNA is TGTGCCAGCAGCAACCCCCCACTGATGAACACTGAAGCTTTCTTT. Its protein product is CASSNPPLMNTEAFF.

The V and J genes are TRBV25-1 and TRBJ2-3; 10 nucleotides match TRBD2. Germline-derived CDR1 and CDR2 are MGHDK and SYGVNS. The CDR3 length is 18 residues. The junction had 13 bases not matched to a gene; V was cut back by 3 bases and J by 4 bases. CDR3 loop: CASSDRDGTSVFPDTQYF. Written as DNA, the CDR3 is TGTGCCAGCAGTGACAGGGATGGGACTAGCGTCTTCCCAGATACGCAGTATTTT.

The rearrangement uses TRBV6-6 and TRBJ2-1; 10 bases align to TRBD1. V lost 2 bases to trimming and J lost 5 bases; unmatched junction nucleotides: 6. Germline CDR1 and CDR2: MNHNY and SVGAGI (reference sequence). CDR3 length equals 16 residues. The DNA of the CDR3 is TGTGCCAGCAGTTACGAAGGGGGACAGGGGAACAATGAGCAGTTCTTC. Its protein product is CASSYEGGQGNNEQFF.

The chain recombines TRBV2 with TRBJ2-3, with 7 nucleotides matching TRBD1. The junction had 5 bases not matched to a gene; V was cut back by 7 bases and J by 1 base. Germline assignment: CDR1 SNHLY and CDR2 FYNNEI. The CDR3 contains 14 residues. This CDR3 reads CASNPDRGTDTQYF. In nucleotides, the CDR3 is TGTGCCAGCAATCCTGACAGGGGCACAGATACGCAGTATTTT.

The rearrangement uses TRBV7-9 and TRBJ2-7, with 7 bases aligning to TRBD2. The CDR3 has 15 residues. Germline CDR1 is SEHNR and CDR2 is FQNEAQ (reference sequence). V shed 0 bases and J 5 bases; nucleotides not matched to a gene: 7. For the CDR3, the DNA is TGTGCCAGCAGCTTAGCCCTGGCGGGAGCTCACGAGCAGTACTTC. Translating it yields CASSLALAGAHEQYF.

CDR3 loop: CASSFGGRNYEQYF. DNA of the CDR3: TGTGCCAGCAGTTTTGGCGGGAGAAACTACGAGCAGTACTTC. The gene calls are TRBV28 and TRBJ2-7; 7 nucleotides align to TRBD2. Trimming at V came to 3 bases and at J to 3 bases, leaving 5 bases not matched to a gene. Germline CDR1 is MDHEN and CDR2 is SYDVKM. This CDR3 is 14 amino acids long. Full variable domain (outside the CDR3, taken from reference TRBV28 and TRBJ2-7): DVKVTQSSRYLVKRTGEKVFLECVQDMDHENMFWYRQDPGLGLRLIYFSYDVKMKEKGDIPEGYSVSREKKERFSLILESASTNQTSMYLCASSFGGRNYEQYFGPGTRLTVT.

The chain combines TRBV7-6 with TRBJ1-2; D might be TRBD1 (6 bases). Trimming removed 1 base from V and 0 bases from J, with 9 bases in between. The germline CDR1 and CDR2 sequences are SGHVS and FNYEAQ. This CDR3 has 15 residues. The CDR3 here is CASSLGGGPNYGYTF. The CDR3 bases are TGTGCCAGCAGCTTAGGCGGGGGGCCTAACTATGGCTACACCTTC.

This clone was seen once. This sequence joins TRBV19 and TRBJ2-1; 7 nucleotides match TRBD2. CDR3 length equals 15 residues. CDR1 LNHDA and CDR2 SQIVND come from the germline V gene (reference sequence). V dropped 3 bases and J dropped 3; count of bases not matched to a gene: 5. Here the CDR3 reads CASSIQLAVYNEQFF. In nucleotides, the CDR3 is TGTGCCAGTAGTATTCAGCTAGCGGTCTACAATGAGCAGTTCTTC.

The CDR3 DNA reads as TGTGCCAGCAGCTTGGGGCAGGGGGAATTCTACGAGCAGTACTTC. This gives the protein CASSLGQGEFYEQYF. The V and J genes are TRBV5-5 and TRBJ2-7; 7 bases match TRBD1. The CDR3 has 15 amino acids. CDR1 and CDR2 from the germline V gene are SGHKS and YYEKEE (reference sequence). V shed 0 bases and J 3 bases; nucleotides not matched to a gene: 6.

In this sample, this clone turned up once. The chain recombines TRBV14 with TRBJ1-4; 11 positions match TRBD1. With V trimmed by 3 bases and J by 10 bases, 1 base remained unmatched. CDR1 is SGHDN and CDR2 is FVKESK in the germline V gene. The CDR3 consists of 13 residues. The CDR3 loop is CASSHGTGGKLFF. CDR3 in DNA: TGTGCCAGCAGCCACGGGACAGGGGGAAAACTGTTTTTT.

This clone has more than one count but fewer than ten. CDR3 nucleotide sequence: TGTGCCATCAGTGAAAAAGCGGGAGGCAATGAGCAGTTCTTC. It yields the protein CAISEKAGGNEQFF. This chain connects TRBV10-3 to TRBJ2-1, with 9 bases matching TRBD2. With V trimmed by 3 bases and J by 6 bases, 3 bases remained unmatched. The CDR3 contains 14 residues. Germline CDR1 and CDR2: ENHRY and SYGVKD.

The chain has TRBV29-1 and TRBJ2-5, with D possibly being TRBD1 (6 bases). Germline V lookup: CDR1 SQVTM, CDR2 ANQGSEA. V was clipped by 1 base and J by 2 bases, with 20 bases between them. The CDR3 is 17 amino acids. As DNA, the CDR3 is TGCAGCGTTGAAGGGGACGCCGGGGACAAGGGACAAGAGACCCAGTACTTC. Protein sequence: CSVEGDAGDKGQETQYF.

This clone was picked up one time. CDR3 region: CASRDSYPLSGANVLTF. The CDR3 DNA reads as TGCGCCAGCAGAGACAGCTATCCTCTCTCTGGGGCCAACGTCCTGACTTTC. The genes are TRBV5-1 and TRBJ2-6; TRBD1 is a possible D gene (5 bases). In germline, CDR1 is SGHRS, CDR2 YFSETQ. With 5 bases removed from V and 0 bases from J, the gap between germline ends came to 15 bases. The CDR3 totals 17 residues.

The gene calls are TRBV5-1 and TRBJ1-1; D may be TRBD1 (5 bases). The CDR3 consists of 17 residues. Per the germline V gene, CDR1 is SGHRS and CDR2 is YFSETQ. V was trimmed by 2 bases and J by 0 bases, leaving 17 bases between them. CDR3 in DNA: TGCGCCAGCAGCTTAGGCGCGGGACTGACGATGAACACTGAAGCTTTCTTT. Its protein is CASSLGAGLTMNTEAFF.

This chain joins TRBV27 and TRBJ2-2; D perhaps matches TRBD2 (5 bases). The CDR3 has 15 residues. Germline CDR1 MNHEY, CDR2 SMNVEV (reference sequence). V dropped 0 bases and J dropped 3 bases, with 8 bases sitting between them. The CDR3 DNA reads TGTGCCAGCAGTTTATCGGGAGAGGACACCGGGGAGCTGTTTTTT. Protein product: CASSLSGEDTGELFF.

The chain uses TRBV5-1 and TRBJ2-5, with D possibly being TRBD2 (6 bases). Germline V gives CDR1 SGHRS, CDR2 YFSETQ. This CDR3 region has 14 residues. V was trimmed by 5 bases and J by 3 bases, leaving 14 bases between them. CDR3 sequence: CASSPGTPKETQYF. The CDR3, as DNA: TGCGCCAGCAGTCCCGGGACTCCGAAAGAGACCCAGTACTTC.

Only a few counts were recorded for this clone. The rearrangement joins TRBV7-9 to TRBJ1-1, with a possible D match to TRBD1 (5 bases). The length of the CDR3 is 14 residues. Germline V gene data show CDR1 as SEHNR and CDR2 as FQNEAQ (reference sequence). V was cut by 5 bases and J by 10 bases, with 20 bases left in between. The CDR3 loop is CASSPAGGSSVAFF. Here the CDR3 DNA reads TGTGCCAGCAGCCCTGCCGGGGGGTCGAGTGTAGCTTTCTTT.

This chain connects TRBV5-1 to TRBJ1-1, with 9 bases fitting TRBD1. The V segment lost 0 bases and the J segment 5 bases; nucleotides outside the gene matches: 8. Per germline, CDR1 SGHRS and CDR2 YFSETQ. This CDR3 comprises 16 residues. CDR3 sequence reads: CASSLARDRVDTEAFF. DNA for the CDR3: TGCGCCAGCAGCTTGGCCCGGGACAGGGTGGATACTGAAGCTTTCTTT.

CDR3 coding DNA: TGCGCCAGCAGCTCCGGACTAGCGGGAGCAGCGTCGCAGTATTTT. It translates to CASSSGLAGAASQYF. The rearrangement links TRBV5-1 to TRBJ2-3; 13 nucleotides line up with TRBD2. There are 15 residues in the CDR3. The J segment lost 10 bases and the V segment lost 3 bases, leaving 8 bases of the junction unmatched. Germline lookup yields CDR1 SGHRS and CDR2 YFSETQ.

This clone occurred a few times. V is TRBV9 and J is TRBJ2-1, with a weak D call TRBD2 (6 bases). CDR1 is SGDLS and CDR2 is YYNGEE in the germline V gene. This CDR3 is built from 13 residues. V gave up 0 bases and J gave up 9 bases, with 10 bases separating them. The CDR3 bases are TGTGCCAGCAGCGTAGGGTTGGGAGGTGAGCAGTTCTTC. It yields the protein CASSVGLGGEQFF.

This chain uses TRBV5-1 with TRBJ2-5, with 12 bases that match TRBD2. V was clipped by 0 bases and J by 1 base; unmatched bases: 1. Germline V gene lookup returns CDR1 SGHRS and CDR2 YFSETQ. The CDR3 is made up of 16 amino acids. The CDR3 reads CASSLGTSGAQETQYF. The CDR3 coding sequence is TGCGCCAGCAGCTTGGGGACTAGCGGGGCCCAAGAGACCCAGTACTTC.

CDR3 coding DNA: TGCGCCAGCAGCCCCGGAGTAGCGGGAGGGCCGGAGACCCAGTACTTC. Residues: CASSPGVAGGPETQYF. The chain uses TRBV5-1 and TRBJ2-5, with TRBD2 identical over 11 bases. V lost 4 bases to trimming and J lost 5 bases; unmatched junction nucleotides: 10. Germline CDR1 and CDR2: SGHRS and YFSETQ. CDR3 length: 16 amino acids.

This clone came up once. CDR3 loop: CASSNREGNNQPQHF. The CDR3 nucleotides are TGTGCCAGCTCAAACAGGGAGGGAAACAATCAGCCCCAGCATTTT. J is TRBJ1-5 and V is TRBV18; perhaps TRBD1 as D (6 bases). This CDR3 has 15 amino acids. Germline V gives CDR1 KGHSH, CDR2 LQKENI. The germline V and J ends were trimmed by 5 bases and 3 bases, with 14 bases remaining between them.

V and J are TRBV18 and TRBJ2-7; 9 nucleotides line up with TRBD2. Trimming took 2 bases from V and 4 from J; bases not matched to a gene: 6. CDR3 length: 15 amino acids. CDR1 and CDR2 from the germline V gene are KGHSH and LQKENI. CDR3 nucleotide sequence: TGTGCCAGCTCACCAACGGGTAGCGGGAGTTACGAGCAGTACTTC. It yields the protein CASSPTGSGSYEQYF.